This T cell receptor beta chain was recovered during a study of blood T cells in healthy people across ages. Study-level background: In model experiments, template switching was able to capture about one barcoded beta molecule for every two T cells that were present.

The study, taken as a whole, reports: With naive T cell percentage, TCR beta diversity showed a strong correlation.

The second PCR ran roughly 7 to 11 cycles with a sample-barcoded 5' primer and J-beta primers. Each of the cDNA molecules was tagged by a template-switch adaptor with 12 random nucleotides. TCRdb ran MiXCR on the 5' RACE reads and lists one entry per CDR3 protein. The table includes some 930,000 distinct CDR3 sequences, about 28% detected once. Worth noting for this clonotype: Its antigen is not identified.

This CDR3 spans 15 amino acids. The germline V gene encodes CDR1 SEHNR and CDR2 FQNEAQ (reference sequence). With 3 bases removed from V and 1 base from J, the gap between germline ends came to 13 bases. These sequences were also reported in another study, on T cells of mothers and their children.

Sample: blood. V gene TRBV7-9 combines with J gene TRBJ2-7; D remains ambiguous. The sequence came from a middle-aged woman in good health. DNA for the CDR3: TGTGCCAGCAGCTTCATGGGCAGAAAATCCTACGAGCAGTACTTC. Amino acid sequence: CASSFMGRKSYEQYF.